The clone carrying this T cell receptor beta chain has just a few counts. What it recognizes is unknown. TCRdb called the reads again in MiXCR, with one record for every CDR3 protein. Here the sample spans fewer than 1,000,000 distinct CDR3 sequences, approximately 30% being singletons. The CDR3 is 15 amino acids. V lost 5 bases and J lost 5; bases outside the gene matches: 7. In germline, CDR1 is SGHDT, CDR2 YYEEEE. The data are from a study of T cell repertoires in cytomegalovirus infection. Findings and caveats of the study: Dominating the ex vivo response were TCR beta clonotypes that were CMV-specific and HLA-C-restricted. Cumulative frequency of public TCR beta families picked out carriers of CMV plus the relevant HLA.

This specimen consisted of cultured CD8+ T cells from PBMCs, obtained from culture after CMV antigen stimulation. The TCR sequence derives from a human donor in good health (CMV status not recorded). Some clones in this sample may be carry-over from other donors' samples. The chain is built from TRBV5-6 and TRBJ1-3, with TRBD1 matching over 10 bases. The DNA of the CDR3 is TGTGCCAGCAGTACCGGGACAGGGGTACGAAACACCATATATTTT. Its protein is CASSTGTGVRNTIYF.